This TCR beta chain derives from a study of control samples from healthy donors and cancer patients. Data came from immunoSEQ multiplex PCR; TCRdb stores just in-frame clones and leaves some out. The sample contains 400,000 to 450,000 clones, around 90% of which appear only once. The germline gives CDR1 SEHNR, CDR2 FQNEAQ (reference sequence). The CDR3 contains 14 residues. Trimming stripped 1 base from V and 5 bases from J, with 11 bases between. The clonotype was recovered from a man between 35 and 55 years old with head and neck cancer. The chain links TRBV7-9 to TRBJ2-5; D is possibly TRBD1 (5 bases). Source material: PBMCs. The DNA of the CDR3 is TGTGCCAGCAGCTTAGTAGGGGTACTCGAGACCCAGTACTTC. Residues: CASSLVGVLETQYF.